Detailed here is one T cell receptor beta chain. The sample originates from a study of blood T cell repertoires in COVID-19. Study context: Material from acute and convalescent COVID-19 was sourced from the United States, Italy and Spain. In each case, the material was cDNA or gDNA derived from T cells, B-cell-depleted T cells, or PBMCs.

In germline, CDR1 is SGHVS, CDR2 FQNEAQ. The CDR3 extends over 17 amino acids. V trimming: 4 bases; J trimming: 4 bases; junction bases outside the gene matches: 13. Study processing details: For nucleated cells, counts were estimated from reference gene primer amplification. TCRdb's copy holds only in-frame clones and misses some; the assay was immunoSEQ multiplex PCR. The DNA was the basis for D and trimming; V, J and clone size are from that table. Here the sample spans 80,000 to 95,000 clones, about 89% being singletons. The sequenced sample was peripheral blood. This clonotype was sampled from a human donor with active COVID-19. The donor label of this sample is uncertain. This chain uses TRBV7-8 with TRBJ2-1; 7 bases agree with TRBD2. CDR3 region: CASSWRAGEPRYNEQFF. CDR3 DNA: TGTGCCAGCAGCTGGAGGGCGGGGGAACCCCGGTACAATGAGCAGTTCTTC.